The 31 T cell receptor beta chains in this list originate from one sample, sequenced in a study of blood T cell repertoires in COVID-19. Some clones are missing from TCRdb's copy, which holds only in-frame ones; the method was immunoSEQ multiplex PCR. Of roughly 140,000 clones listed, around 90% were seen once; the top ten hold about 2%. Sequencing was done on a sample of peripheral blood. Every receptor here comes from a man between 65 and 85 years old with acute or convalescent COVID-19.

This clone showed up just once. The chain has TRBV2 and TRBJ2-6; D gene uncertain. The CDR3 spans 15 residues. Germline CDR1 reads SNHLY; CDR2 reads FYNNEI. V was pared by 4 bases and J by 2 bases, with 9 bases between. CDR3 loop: CASSGETPGANVLTF. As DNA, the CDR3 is TGTGCCAGCAGTGGTGAGACACCTGGGGCCAACGTCCTGACTTTC.

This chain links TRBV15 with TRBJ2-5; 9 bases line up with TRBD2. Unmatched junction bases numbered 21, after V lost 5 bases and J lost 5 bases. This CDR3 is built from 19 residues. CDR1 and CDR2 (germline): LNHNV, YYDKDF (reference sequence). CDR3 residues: CATSAQGGGAGGRWETQYF. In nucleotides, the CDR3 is TGTGCCACCAGCGCCCAGGGAGGGGGCGCGGGGGGGCGATGGGAGACCCAGTACTTC.

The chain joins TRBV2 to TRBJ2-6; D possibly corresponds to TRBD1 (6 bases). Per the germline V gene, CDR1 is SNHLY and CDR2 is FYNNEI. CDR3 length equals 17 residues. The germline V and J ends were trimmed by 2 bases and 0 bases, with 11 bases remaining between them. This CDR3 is CASSEQGFRSGANVLTF. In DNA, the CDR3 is TGTGCCAGCAGTGAACAGGGGTTTCGCTCTGGGGCCAACGTCCTGACTTTC.

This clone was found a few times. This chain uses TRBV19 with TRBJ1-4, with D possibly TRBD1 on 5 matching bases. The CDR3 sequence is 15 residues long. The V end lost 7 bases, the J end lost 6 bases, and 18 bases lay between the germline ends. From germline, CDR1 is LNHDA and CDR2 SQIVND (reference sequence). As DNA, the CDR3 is TGTGCCAGTACCCCCACCGTGGGGGGTTATGAAAAACTGTTTTTT. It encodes CASTPTVGGYEKLFF.

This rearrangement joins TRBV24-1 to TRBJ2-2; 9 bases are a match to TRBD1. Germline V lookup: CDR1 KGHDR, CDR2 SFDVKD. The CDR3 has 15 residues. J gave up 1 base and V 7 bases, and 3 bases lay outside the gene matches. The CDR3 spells CATSEGQGNTGELFF. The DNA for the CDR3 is TGTGCCACCAGCGAGGGACAGGGGAACACCGGGGAGCTGTTTTTT.

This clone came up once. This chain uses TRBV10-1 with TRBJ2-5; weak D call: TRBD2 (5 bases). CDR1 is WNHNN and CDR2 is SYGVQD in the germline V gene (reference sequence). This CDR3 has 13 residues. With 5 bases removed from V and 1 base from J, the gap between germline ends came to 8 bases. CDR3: CASSFGLQETQYF. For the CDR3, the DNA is TGCGCCAGCAGTTTCGGACTCCAAGAGACCCAGTACTTC.

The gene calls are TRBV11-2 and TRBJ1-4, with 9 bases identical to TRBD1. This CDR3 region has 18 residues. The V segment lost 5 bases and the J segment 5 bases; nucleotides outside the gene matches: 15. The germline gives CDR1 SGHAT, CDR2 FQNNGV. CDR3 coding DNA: TGTGCCAGCAGCCCTCGCCTGCCCGGGGGACAGGGCAATGAAAAACTGTTTTTT. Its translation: CASSPRLPGGQGNEKLFF.

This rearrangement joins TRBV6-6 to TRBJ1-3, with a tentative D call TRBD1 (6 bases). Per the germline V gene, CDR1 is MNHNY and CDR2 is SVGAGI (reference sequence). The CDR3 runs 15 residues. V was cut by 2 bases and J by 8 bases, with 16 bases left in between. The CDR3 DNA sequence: TGTGCCAGCAGTTACGGGGGCTTGGGCAGGGACACCATATATTTT. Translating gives CASSYGGLGRDTIYF.

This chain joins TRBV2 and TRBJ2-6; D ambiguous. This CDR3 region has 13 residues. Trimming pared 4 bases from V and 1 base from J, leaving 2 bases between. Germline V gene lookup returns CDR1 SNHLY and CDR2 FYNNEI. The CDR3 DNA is TGTGCCAGCAGTGCGTCTGGGGCCAACGTCCTGACTTTC. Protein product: CASSASGANVLTF.

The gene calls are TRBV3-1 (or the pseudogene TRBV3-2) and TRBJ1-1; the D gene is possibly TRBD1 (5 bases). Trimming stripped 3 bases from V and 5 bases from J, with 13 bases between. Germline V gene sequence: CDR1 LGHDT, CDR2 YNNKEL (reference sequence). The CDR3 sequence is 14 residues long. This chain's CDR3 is CASSQPGLETEAFF. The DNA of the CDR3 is TGTGCCAGCAGCCAGCCGGGACTCGAGACTGAAGCTTTCTTT.

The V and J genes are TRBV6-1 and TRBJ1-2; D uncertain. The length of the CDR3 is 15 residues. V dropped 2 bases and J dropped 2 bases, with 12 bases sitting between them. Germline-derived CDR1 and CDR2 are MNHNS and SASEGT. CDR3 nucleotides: TGTGCCAGCAGTGAATCGGGAGGTGCCAACTATGGCTACACCTTC. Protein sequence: CASSESGGANYGYTF.

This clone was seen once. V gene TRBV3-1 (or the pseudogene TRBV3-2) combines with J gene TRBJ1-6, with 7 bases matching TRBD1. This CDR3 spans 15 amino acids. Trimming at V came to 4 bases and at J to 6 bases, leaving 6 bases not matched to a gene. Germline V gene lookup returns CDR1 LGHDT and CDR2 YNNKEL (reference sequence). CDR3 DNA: TGTGCCAGCAGCCCCAGGGGGTCTGGTAATTCACCCCTCCACTTT. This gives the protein CASSPRGSGNSPLHF.

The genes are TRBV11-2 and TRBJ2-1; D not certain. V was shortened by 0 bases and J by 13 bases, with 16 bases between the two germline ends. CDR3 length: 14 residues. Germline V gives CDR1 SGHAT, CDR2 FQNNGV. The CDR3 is CASSLDSSPPFQFF. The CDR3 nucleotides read TGTGCCAGCAGCTTAGATTCGTCCCCTCCCTTCCAGTTCTTC.

As DNA, the CDR3 is TGTGCCAGCAGCCCGGGACTAGTGGCAGATACGCAGTATTTT. It translates to CASSPGLVADTQYF. The chain recombines TRBV7-8 with TRBJ2-3; 8 bases map to TRBD2. Germline V gene data show CDR1 as SGHVS and CDR2 as FQNEAQ. V lost 5 bases and J lost 4; bases outside the gene matches: 5. CDR3 length equals 14 residues.

CDR3 in DNA: TGCGCCAGCAGCTTTTCGCGTATGGGGAGGGATTCACCCCTCCACTTT. It translates to CASSFSRMGRDSPLHF. The chain is built from TRBV5-1 and TRBJ1-6; D is undetermined. Germline-derived CDR1 and CDR2 are SGHRS and YFSETQ. This CDR3 has 16 residues. Trimming stripped 2 bases from V and 8 bases from J, with 17 bases between. Looking up the rest from reference TRBV5-1 and TRBJ1-6 gives the full variable domain: KAGVTQTPRYLIKTRGQQVTLSCSPISGHRSVSWYQQTPGQGLQFLFEYFSETQRNKGNFPGRFSGRQFSNSRSEMNVSTLELGDSALYLCASSFSRMGRDSPLHFGNGTRLTVT.

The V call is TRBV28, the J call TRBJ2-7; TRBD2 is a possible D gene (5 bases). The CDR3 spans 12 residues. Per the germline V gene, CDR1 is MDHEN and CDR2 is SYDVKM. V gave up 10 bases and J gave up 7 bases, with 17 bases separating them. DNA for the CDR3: TGTGCCACCATCTGGGCTACGGGAGAGCAGTACTTC. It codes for CATIWATGEQYF.

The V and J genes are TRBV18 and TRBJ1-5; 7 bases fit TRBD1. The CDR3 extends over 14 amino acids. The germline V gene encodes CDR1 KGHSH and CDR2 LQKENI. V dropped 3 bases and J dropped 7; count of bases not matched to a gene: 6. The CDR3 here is CASSPPGQRQPQHF. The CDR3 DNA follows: TGTGCCAGCTCACCCCCGGGACAGAGACAGCCCCAGCATTTT. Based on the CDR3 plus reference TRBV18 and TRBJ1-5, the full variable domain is NAGVMQNPRHLVRRRGQEARLRCSPMKGHSHVYWYRQLPEEGLKFMVYLQKENIIDESGMPKERFSAEFPKEGPSILRIQQVVRGDSAAYFCASSPPGQRQPQHFGDGTRLSIL.

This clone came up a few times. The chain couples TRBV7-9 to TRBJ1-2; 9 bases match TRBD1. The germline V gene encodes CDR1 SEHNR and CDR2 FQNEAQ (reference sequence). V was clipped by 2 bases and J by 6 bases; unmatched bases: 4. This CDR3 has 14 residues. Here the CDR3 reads CASSLTGGLNGYTF. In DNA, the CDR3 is TGTGCCAGCAGCTTAACAGGGGGCTTAAATGGCTACACCTTC.

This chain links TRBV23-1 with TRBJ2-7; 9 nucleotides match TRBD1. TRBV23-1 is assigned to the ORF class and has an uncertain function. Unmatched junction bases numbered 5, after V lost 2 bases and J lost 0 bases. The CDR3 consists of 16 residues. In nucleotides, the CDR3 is TGCGCCAGCAGTCAAATTCCGGGACAGGGCTCCTACGAGCAGTACTTC. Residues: CASSQIPGQGSYEQYF.

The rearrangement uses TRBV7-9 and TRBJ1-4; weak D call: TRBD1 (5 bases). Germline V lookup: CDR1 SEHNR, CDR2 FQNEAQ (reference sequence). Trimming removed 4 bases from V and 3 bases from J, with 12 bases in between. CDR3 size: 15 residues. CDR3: CASSSLGDPNEKLFF. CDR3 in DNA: TGTGCCAGCAGCTCCTTAGGGGATCCTAATGAAAAACTGTTTTTT.

The CDR3 nucleotides read TGTGCCAGCAGCGGGGGTCTCCGGGACAGGGGAACCGAGCAGTACTTC. It specifies CASSGGLRDRGTEQYF. The rearrangement links TRBV9 to TRBJ2-7, with 10 bases aligning to TRBD1. CDR1 and CDR2 (germline): SGDLS, YYNGEE. V trimming: 3 bases; J trimming: 6 bases; junction bases outside the gene matches: 12. CDR3 size: 16 residues.

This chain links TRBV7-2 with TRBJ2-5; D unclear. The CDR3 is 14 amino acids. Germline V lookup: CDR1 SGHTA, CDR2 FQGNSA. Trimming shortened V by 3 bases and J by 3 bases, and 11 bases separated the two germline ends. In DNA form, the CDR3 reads TGTGCCAGCAGCTTTCAGGTATCCAAAGAGACCCAGTACTTC. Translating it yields CASSFQVSKETQYF.

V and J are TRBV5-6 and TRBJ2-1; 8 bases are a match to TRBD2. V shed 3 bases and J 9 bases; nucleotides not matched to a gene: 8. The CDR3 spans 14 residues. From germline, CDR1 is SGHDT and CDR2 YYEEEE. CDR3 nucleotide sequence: TGTGCCAGCAGCTCGAAGCGGGGGTCGAGTGAGCAGTTCTTC. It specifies CASSSKRGSSEQFF.

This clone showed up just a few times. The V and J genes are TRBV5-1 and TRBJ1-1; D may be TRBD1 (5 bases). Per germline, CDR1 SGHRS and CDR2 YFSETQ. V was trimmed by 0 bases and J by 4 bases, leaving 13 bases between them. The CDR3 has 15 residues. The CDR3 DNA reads TGCGCCAGCAGCTTGGTCGTCGCGGGGCCCACTGAAGCTTTCTTT. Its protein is CASSLVVAGPTEAFF.

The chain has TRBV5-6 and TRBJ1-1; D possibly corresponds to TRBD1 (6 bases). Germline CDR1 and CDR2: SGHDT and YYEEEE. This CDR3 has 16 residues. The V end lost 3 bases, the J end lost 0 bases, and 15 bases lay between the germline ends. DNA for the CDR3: TGTGCCAGCAGCTCTTATGGACGGACAGTGAACACTGAAGCTTTCTTT. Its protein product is CASSSYGRTVNTEAFF.

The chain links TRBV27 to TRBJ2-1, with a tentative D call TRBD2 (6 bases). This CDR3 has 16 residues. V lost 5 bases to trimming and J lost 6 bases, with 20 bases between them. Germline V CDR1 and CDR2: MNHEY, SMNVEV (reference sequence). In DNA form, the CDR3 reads TGTGCCAGCAGTACCCCGGGAGTGGCCCGTCGCAATGAGCAGTTCTTC. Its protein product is CASSTPGVARRNEQFF.

In DNA form, the CDR3 reads TGTGCCAGCAGCCTAATGGACAGGTGGGATGGCTACACCTTC. Translation: CASSLMDRWDGYTF. This chain joins TRBV5-6 and TRBJ1-2, with 7 nucleotides matching TRBD1. Germline loops: CDR1 SGHDT, CDR2 YYEEEE. The CDR3 length is 14 residues. The junction had 9 bases not matched to a gene; V was cut back by 4 bases and J by 6 bases.

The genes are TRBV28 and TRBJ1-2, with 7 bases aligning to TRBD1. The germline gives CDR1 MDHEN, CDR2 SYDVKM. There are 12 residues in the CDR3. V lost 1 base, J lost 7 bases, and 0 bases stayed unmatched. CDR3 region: CASSLSGGGYTF. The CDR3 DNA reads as TGTGCCAGCAGTTTATCAGGGGGTGGCTACACCTTC.

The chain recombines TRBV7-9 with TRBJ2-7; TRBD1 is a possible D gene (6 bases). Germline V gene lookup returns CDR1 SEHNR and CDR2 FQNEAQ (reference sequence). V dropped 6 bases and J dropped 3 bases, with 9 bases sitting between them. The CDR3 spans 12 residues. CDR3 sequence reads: CASSQQGYEQYF. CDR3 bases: TGTGCCAGCAGTCAACAGGGCTACGAGCAGTACTTC.

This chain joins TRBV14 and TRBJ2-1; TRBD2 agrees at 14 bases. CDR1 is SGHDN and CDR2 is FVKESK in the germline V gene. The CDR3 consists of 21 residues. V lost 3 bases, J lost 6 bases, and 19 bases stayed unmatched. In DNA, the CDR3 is TGTGCCAGCAGCCATATCGCAGCTGCCCCGGGACTAGCGGGAGCCCCCAATGAGCAGTTCTTC. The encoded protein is CASSHIAAAPGLAGAPNEQFF.

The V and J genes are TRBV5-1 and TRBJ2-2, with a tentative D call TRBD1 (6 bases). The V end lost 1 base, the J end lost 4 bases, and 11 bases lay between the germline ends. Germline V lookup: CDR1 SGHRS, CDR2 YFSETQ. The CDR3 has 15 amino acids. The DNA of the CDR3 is TGCGCCAGCAGCTTGTTTGTACAGGGCACCGGGGAGCTGTTTTTT. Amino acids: CASSLFVQGTGELFF.